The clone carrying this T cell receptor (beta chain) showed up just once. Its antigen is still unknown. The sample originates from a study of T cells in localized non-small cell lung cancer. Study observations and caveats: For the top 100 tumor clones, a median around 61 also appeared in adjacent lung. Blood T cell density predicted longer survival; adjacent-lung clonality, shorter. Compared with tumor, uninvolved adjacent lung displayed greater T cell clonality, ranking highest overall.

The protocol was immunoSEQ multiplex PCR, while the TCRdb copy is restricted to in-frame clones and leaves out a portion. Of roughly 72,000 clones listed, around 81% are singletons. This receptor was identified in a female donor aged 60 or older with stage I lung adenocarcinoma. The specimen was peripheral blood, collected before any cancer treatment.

This CDR3 is CATRREKLFF. Here the CDR3 DNA reads TGTGCCACCAGACGCGAAAAACTGTTTTTT. The V call is TRBV19, the J call TRBJ1-4; D not certain. V was shortened by 10 bases and J by 8 bases, with 8 bases between the two germline ends. The CDR3 is made up of 10 amino acids. Germline-derived CDR1 and CDR2 are LNHDA and SQIVND (reference sequence).